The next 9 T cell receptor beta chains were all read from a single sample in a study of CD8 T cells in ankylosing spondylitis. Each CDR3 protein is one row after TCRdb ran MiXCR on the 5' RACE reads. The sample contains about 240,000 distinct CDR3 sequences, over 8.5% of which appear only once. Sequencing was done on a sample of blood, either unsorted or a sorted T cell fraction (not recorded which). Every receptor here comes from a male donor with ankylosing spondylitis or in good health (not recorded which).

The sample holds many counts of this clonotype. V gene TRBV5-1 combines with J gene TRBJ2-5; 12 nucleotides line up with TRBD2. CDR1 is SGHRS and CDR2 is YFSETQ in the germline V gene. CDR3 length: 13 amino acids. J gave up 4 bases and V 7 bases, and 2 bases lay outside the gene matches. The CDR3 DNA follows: TGCGCCAGCCGGGGACTAGCGGGAGAGACCCAGTACTTC. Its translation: CASRGLAGETQYF.

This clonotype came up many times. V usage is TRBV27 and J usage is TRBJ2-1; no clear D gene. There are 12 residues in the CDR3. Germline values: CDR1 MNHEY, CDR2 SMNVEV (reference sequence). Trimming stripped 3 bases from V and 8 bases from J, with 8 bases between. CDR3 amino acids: CASSFFGDEQFF. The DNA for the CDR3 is TGTGCCAGCAGTTTTTTCGGCGATGAGCAGTTCTTC.

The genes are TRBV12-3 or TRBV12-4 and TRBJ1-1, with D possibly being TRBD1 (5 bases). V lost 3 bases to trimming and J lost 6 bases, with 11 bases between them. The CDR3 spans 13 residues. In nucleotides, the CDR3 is TGTGCCAGCAGTTTGGGGCAGACGTCTGAAGCTTTCTTT. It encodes CASSLGQTSEAFF.

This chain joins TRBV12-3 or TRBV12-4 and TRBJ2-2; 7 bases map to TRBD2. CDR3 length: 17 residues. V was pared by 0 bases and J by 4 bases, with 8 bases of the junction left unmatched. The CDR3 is CASSLAGGSAGTGELFF. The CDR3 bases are TGTGCCAGCAGTTTAGCGGGCGGGAGTGCGGGCACCGGGGAGCTGTTTTTT.

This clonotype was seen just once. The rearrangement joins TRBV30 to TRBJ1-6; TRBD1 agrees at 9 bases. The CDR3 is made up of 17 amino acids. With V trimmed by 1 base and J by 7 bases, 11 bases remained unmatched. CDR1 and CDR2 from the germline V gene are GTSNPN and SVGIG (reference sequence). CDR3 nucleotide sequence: TGTGCCTGGAGTGACATTTTACAGGGGGCAAGGAATTCACCCCTCCACTTT. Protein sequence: CAWSDILQGARNSPLHF.

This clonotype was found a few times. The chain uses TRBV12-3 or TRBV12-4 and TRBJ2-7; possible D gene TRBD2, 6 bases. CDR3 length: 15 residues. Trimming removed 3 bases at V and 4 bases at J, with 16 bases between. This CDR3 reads CASSLSPAGFYEQYF. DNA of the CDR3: TGTGCCAGCAGTTTGTCCCCGGCGGGGTTTTACGAGCAGTACTTC.

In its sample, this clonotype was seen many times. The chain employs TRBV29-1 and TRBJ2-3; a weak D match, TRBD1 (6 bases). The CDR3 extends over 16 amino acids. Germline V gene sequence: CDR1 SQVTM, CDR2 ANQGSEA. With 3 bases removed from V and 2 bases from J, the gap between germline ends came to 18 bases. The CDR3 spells CSVDGRRAGDTDTQYF. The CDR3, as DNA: TGCAGCGTTGACGGACGGCGGGCAGGGGACACAGATACGCAGTATTTT.

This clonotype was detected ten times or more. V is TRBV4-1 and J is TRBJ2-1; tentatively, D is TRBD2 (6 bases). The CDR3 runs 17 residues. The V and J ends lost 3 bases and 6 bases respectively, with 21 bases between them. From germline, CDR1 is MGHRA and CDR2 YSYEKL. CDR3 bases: TGCGCCAGCAGCCAGGGCCGAGCGGGCCGAAGGAGCAATGAGCAGTTCTTC. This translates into CASSQGRAGRRSNEQFF.

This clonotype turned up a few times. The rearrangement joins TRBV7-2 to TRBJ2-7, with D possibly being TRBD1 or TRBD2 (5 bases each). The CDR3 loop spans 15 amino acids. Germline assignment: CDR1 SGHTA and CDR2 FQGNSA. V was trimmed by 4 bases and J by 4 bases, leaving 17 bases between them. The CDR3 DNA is TGTGCCAGCAGCTGGACGGGGCCAGGAACTTACGAGCAGTACTTC. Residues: CASSWTGPGTYEQYF.